The present entry profiles one T cell receptor (beta chain) with its context. A read error may produce the germline difference seen at one junction end. The data were taken from a study of blood T cell repertoires in COVID-19. The table came from immunoSEQ multiplex PCR; TCRdb's copy has only in-frame clones and leaves some out. The data hold roughly 410,000 clones, with around 87% observed a single time. This CDR3 is 15 amino acids long. Germline assignment: CDR1 SEHNR and CDR2 FQNEAQ (reference sequence). V usage is TRBV7-9 and J usage is TRBJ2-7; TRBD1 matches 7 bases. The sequencing input was peripheral blood. This clonotype was sampled from an older woman with COVID-19, enrolled during active disease. DNA for the CDR3: TGTGCCAGCAGCTCTACAGGGGTACGTCCCTACGAGCAGTACTTT. Protein: CASSSTGVRPYEQYF.